The 19 T cell receptor beta chains below come from one sample, sequenced in a study of cytomegalovirus exposure and HLA in healthy donors. Both 60 Vbeta primers and 13 Jbeta primers went into the PCR. Sequencing was performed with immunoSEQ multiplex PCR; in TCRdb, only in-frame clones are kept and a portion is missing. The data contain about 110,000 clones, roughly 70% of them singletons. Sequencing was done on a sample of PBMCs. The receptor set was obtained from a man between 35 and 55 years old in good health and CMV-seropositive.

The chain has TRBV30 and TRBJ2-7, with TRBD2 matching over 11 bases. V was clipped by 2 bases and J by 4 bases; unmatched bases: 7. Germline CDR1 and CDR2: GTSNPN and SVGIG (reference sequence). The CDR3 covers 15 residues. The CDR3 is CAWSPLAGVSYEQYF. In DNA, the CDR3 is TGTGCCTGGAGTCCACTAGCGGGAGTTTCATACGAGCAGTACTTC.

The chain carries TRBV29-1 and TRBJ2-3, with TRBD2 matching over 15 bases. This CDR3 comprises 17 residues. V trimming: 3 bases; J trimming: 4 bases; junction bases outside the gene matches: 8. The germline gives CDR1 SQVTM, CDR2 ANQGSEA. Here the CDR3 DNA reads TGCAGCGTTGACTGGACTAGCGGGAGGGCGTGGGCAGATACGCAGTATTTT. Its translation is CSVDWTSGRAWADTQYF.

The V gene is TRBV5-4, the J gene TRBJ2-7, with D possibly TRBD2 on 6 matching bases. CDR3 size: 14 residues. With 4 bases removed from V and 6 bases from J, the gap between germline ends came to 17 bases. Germline values: CDR1 SGHNT, CDR2 YYREEE (reference sequence). This chain's CDR3 is CASSLDGSSGEQYF. The CDR3 nucleotides are TGTGCCAGCAGCCTTGACGGGAGTTCAGGCGAGCAGTACTTC.

This sequence joins TRBV4-1 and TRBJ2-5; TRBD2 matches 9 bases. There are 19 residues in the CDR3. CDR1 is MGHRA and CDR2 is YSYEKL in the germline V gene. J was trimmed by 5 bases and V by 4 bases; bases with no gene match: 20. In DNA form, the CDR3 reads TGCGCCAGCAGCCGACTCGTAGGGCGCCCAGGGACTAGCCGGGAGACCCAGTACTTC. Encoded protein: CASSRLVGRPGTSRETQYF.

This clone was seen a handful of times. The CDR3 sequence is CAWSVDSQETQYF. CDR3 sequence (DNA): TGTGCCTGGAGTGTAGACAGTCAAGAGACCCAGTACTTC. The chain employs TRBV30 and TRBJ2-5; possible D gene TRBD1, 5 bases. CDR3 length equals 13 residues. Per germline, CDR1 GTSNPN and CDR2 SVGIG (reference sequence). Between the trimmed V and J ends, which lost 0 bases and 2 bases, there was a span of 7 bases.

This clone appeared a single time. The chain employs TRBV15 and TRBJ1-2; D may be TRBD1 (5 bases). Germline V gene data show CDR1 as LNHNV and CDR2 as YYDKDF (reference sequence). Trimming stripped 5 bases from V and 14 bases from J, with 12 bases between. This CDR3 region has 10 residues. The CDR3 DNA sequence: TGTGCCACCAGCTCAGGGAACCTGACCTTC. Translation: CATSSGNLTF.

This clone was counted a single time. The rearrangement uses TRBV19 and TRBJ2-4; 7 bases are shared with TRBD2. The CDR3 totals 13 residues. Trimming at V came to 2 bases and at J to 8 bases, leaving 3 bases not matched to a gene. Germline V gene lookup returns CDR1 LNHDA and CDR2 SQIVND (reference sequence). The CDR3, as DNA: TGTGCCAGTAGTATAAGGGGAGGGGACATTCAGTACTTC. Protein: CASSIRGGDIQYF.

V and J are TRBV11-2 and TRBJ2-7, with D unclear. Germline CDR1 and CDR2: SGHAT and FQNNGV. V was cut by 1 base and J by 0 bases, with 7 bases left in between. The CDR3 loop spans 14 amino acids. CDR3 sequence: CASSLVFYSYEQYF. The DNA of the CDR3 is TGTGCCAGCAGCTTAGTTTTCTACTCCTACGAGCAGTACTTC.

Here the CDR3 DNA reads TGTGCCAGCAGCTTTTCGGGAGACTACAATCAGCCCCAGCATTTT. It specifies CASSFSGDYNQPQHF. V is TRBV7-2 and J is TRBJ1-5; D gene uncertain. Trimming shortened V by 3 bases and J by 3 bases, and 12 bases separated the two germline ends. Germline lookup yields CDR1 SGHTA and CDR2 FQGNSA. The CDR3 spans 15 residues.

The DNA of the CDR3 is TGTGCCAGCAGTGAAGGGGGCGGGAGGACCACCGGGGAGCTGTTTTTT. Protein: CASSEGGGRTTGELFF. The chain uses TRBV2 and TRBJ2-2; 8 nucleotides line up with TRBD2. J gave up 4 bases and V 1 base, and 5 bases lay outside the gene matches. The CDR3 runs to 16 residues. CDR1 and CDR2 (germline): SNHLY, FYNNEI.

This clone was observed a few times. At one end the junction does not follow the germline gene, possibly because of a read error. The chain uses TRBV28 and TRBJ1-5; a weak D match, TRBD1 (5 bases). This CDR3 has 12 amino acids. Germline lookup yields CDR1 MDHEN and CDR2 SYDVKM. In nucleotides, the CDR3 is TGTGCCAGCAGTTTTGTTTATGACAGTCCCAACTTT. This codes for CASSFVYDSPNF.

This chain links TRBV14 with TRBJ1-2; 8 bases fit TRBD1. This CDR3 has 12 amino acids. Germline CDR1 reads SGHDN; CDR2 reads FVKESK. The junction had 5 bases not matched to a gene; V was cut back by 6 bases and J by 8 bases. The CDR3, as DNA: TGTGCCAGCAGGGCGGACAGGGAAGGCTACACCTTC. It yields the protein CASRADREGYTF.

The chain employs TRBV7-9 and TRBJ2-7; TRBD2 agrees at 11 bases. V lost 4 bases and J lost 3; bases outside the gene matches: 2. CDR1 is SEHNR, CDR2 FQNEAQ, per germline (reference sequence). The length of the CDR3 is 14 residues. The CDR3: CASSSGTSGYEQYF. The DNA for the CDR3 is TGTGCCAGCAGCTCTGGGACTAGCGGCTACGAGCAGTACTTC.

The V and J genes are TRBV6-6 and TRBJ2-7; D is possibly TRBD1 (6 bases). V was trimmed by 0 bases and J by 4 bases, leaving 10 bases between them. This CDR3 has 14 amino acids. CDR1 and CDR2 (germline): MNHNY, SVGAGI (reference sequence). The CDR3 DNA sequence: TGTGCCAGCAGTTACTCGATCAGGGGATACGAGCAGTACGTC. Translation: CASSYSIRGYEQYV.

The chain is built from TRBV7-9 and TRBJ2-5, with D perhaps TRBD2 (6 bases). The germline V gene has CDR1 SEHNR and CDR2 FQNEAQ (reference sequence). V was shortened by 5 bases and J by 3 bases, with 13 bases between the two germline ends. This CDR3 is built from 14 residues. The CDR3: CASSLGLFEETQYF. In DNA form, the CDR3 reads TGTGCCAGCAGCCTCGGACTATTTGAAGAGACCCAGTACTTC.

The CDR3 protein is CASRGFYGYTF. The CDR3 DNA reads as TGTGCCAGCAGGGGCTTCTATGGCTACACCTTC. J is TRBJ1-2 and V is TRBV6-5; D is unclear. V was clipped by 6 bases and J by 4 bases, with 6 bases between them. In germline, CDR1 is MNHEY, CDR2 SVGAGI. The length of the CDR3 is 11 residues.

The chain has TRBV28 and TRBJ1-1; no clear D gene. V lost 7 bases, J lost 4 bases, and 7 bases lay in between. Germline assignment: CDR1 MDHEN and CDR2 SYDVKM. This CDR3 is 11 amino acids long. This chain's CDR3 is CASNRVTEAFF. CDR3 DNA sequence: TGTGCCAGCAATAGAGTCACTGAAGCTTTCTTT.

This chain links TRBV6-5 with TRBJ1-4, with D unresolved. The CDR3 has 12 amino acids. Between the trimmed V and J ends, which lost 6 bases and 8 bases, there was a span of 10 bases. CDR1 and CDR2 (germline): MNHEY, SVGAGI. The CDR3 is CASSDTLEKLFF. In nucleotides, the CDR3 is TGTGCCAGCAGCGACACCTTAGAAAAACTGTTTTTT.

This clone appeared a single time. The chain employs TRBV27 and TRBJ2-2; 9 positions agree with TRBD1. From germline, CDR1 is MNHEY and CDR2 SMNVEV (reference sequence). Trimming took 6 bases from V and 1 from J; bases not matched to a gene: 3. The CDR3 has 15 residues. Here the CDR3 reads CASRTGGLNTGELFF. The CDR3 coding sequence is TGTGCCAGCAGGACAGGGGGATTGAACACCGGGGAGCTGTTTTTT.